This TCR beta chain is from a study of T cell responses to AZD1222 COVID-19 vaccine. Libraries were prepared by immunoSEQ multiplex PCR; TCRdb keeps only in-frame clonotypes and omits some of them. The sample consists of roughly 150,000 clones, about 90% of them appearing once. Second-dose timings of about 4 or about 12 weeks were pooled. Material: peripheral blood, obtained 28 days after the second AZD1222 dose. The TCR comes from an adult who received the AZD1222 COVID-19 vaccine.

The CDR3 region is CASRRLAGGDEQYF. The CDR3 DNA sequence: TGTGCCAGCAGAAGACTAGCGGGAGGGGATGAGCAGTACTTC. The rearrangement links TRBV7-2 to TRBJ2-7; 14 bases line up with TRBD2. Losses at the gene ends were 6 bases for V and 7 bases for J; bases not matched to a gene: 5. The CDR3 runs 14 residues. The germline gives CDR1 SGHTA, CDR2 FQGNSA.